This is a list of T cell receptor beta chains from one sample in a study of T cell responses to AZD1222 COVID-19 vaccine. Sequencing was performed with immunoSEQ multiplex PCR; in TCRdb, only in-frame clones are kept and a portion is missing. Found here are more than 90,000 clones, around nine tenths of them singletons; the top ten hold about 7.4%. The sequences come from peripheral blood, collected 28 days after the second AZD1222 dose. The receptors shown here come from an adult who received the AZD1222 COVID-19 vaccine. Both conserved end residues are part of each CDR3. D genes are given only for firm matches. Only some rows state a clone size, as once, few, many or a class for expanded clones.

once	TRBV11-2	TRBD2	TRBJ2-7	TGTGCCAGCAGCTTAGGGACTGGGGGACTAGCTGGCTACGAGCAGTACTTC	CASSLGTGGLAGYEQYF
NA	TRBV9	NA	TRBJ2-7	TGTGCCAGCAGCCCAGGGGTGGGGATCCCCGAGCAGTACTTC	CASSPGVGIPEQYF
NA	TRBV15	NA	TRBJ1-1	TGTGCCACCAGCAGAGACGGGACCATAGAGAACACTGAAGCTTTCTTT	CATSRDGTIENTEAFF
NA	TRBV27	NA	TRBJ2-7	TGTGCCAGCAGTTCCCTCGGGTTTTACGAGCAGTACTTC	CASSSLGFYEQYF
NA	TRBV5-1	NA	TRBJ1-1	TGCGCCAGCAGCTTGGAAGCACGTAGTGTCTTT	CASSLEARSVF
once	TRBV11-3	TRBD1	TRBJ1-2	TGTGCCAGCAGCTTAGTCACGGTAGGGGACAGAAGTTATGGCTACACCTTC	CASSLVTVGDRSYGYTF
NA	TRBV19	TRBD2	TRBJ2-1	TGTGCCAGTAGTCCCGGGACTAGCGGGCTGCTCGGGGATGAGCAGTTCTTC	CASSPGTSGLLGDEQFF
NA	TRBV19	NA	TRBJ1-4	TGTGCCAGTATCGGGCAGACTAATGAAAAACTGTTTTTT	CASIGQTNEKLFF
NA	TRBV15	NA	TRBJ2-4	TGTGCCACCAGCAGAGTCGATCCGACAGTAATAGCCAAAAACATTCAGTACTTC	CATSRVDPTVIAKNIQYF
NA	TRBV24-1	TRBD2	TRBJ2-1	TGTGCCACCAGTGATTTCGGGACTAGACCTAATGAGCAGTTCTTC	CATSDFGTRPNEQFF
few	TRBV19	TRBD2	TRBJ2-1	TGTGCCAGTAGTGTACTAGCGGGACAATACAATGAGCAGTTCTTC	CASSVLAGQYNEQFF
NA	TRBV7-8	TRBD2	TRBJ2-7	TGTGCCAGCAGCTTAGGACTAGCGGGGATCTACGAGCAGTACTTC	CASSLGLAGIYEQYF
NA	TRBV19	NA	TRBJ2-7	TGTGCCAGTAGTCTCGGCTACGAGCAGTACTTC	CASSLGYEQYF
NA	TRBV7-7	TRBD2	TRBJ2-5	TGTGCTAGCAGCTTCAGCGGGGGGCTTCAAGAGACCCAGTACTTC	CASSFSGGLQETQYF
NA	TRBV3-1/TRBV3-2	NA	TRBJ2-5	TGTGCCAGCAGCCAAGATCTAAGCCGTTACCAAGAGACCCAGTACTTC	CASSQDLSRYQETQYF
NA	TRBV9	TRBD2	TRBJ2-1	TGTGCCAGCAGCGTAGGACTAGCGGGAGGCCCCCAGTTCTTC	CASSVGLAGGPQFF
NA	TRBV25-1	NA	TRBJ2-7	TGTGCCAGCAGTGAACGCAGGAGTCCCTACGAGCAGTACTTC	CASSERRSPYEQYF
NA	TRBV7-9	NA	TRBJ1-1	TGTGCCAGCAGCTTAGGCCTGGGGGCAAACACTGAAGCTTTCTTT	CASSLGLGANTEAFF
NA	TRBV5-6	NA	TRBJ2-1	TGTGCCAGCAGCTTGGGAATGCAGTTTGATGAGCAGTTCTTC	CASSLGMQFDEQFF
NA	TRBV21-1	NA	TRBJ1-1	TGTGCCAGCAGCAAAGGGGGAAAGCGCGGGGTTGAAGCTTTCTTT	CASSKGGKRGVEAFF
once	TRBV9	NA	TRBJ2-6	TGTGCCAGCAGCGACCAAATTGGGGCCAACGTCCTGACTTTC	CASSDQIGANVLTF
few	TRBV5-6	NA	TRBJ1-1	TGTGCCAGCATTCAGGGGAACACTGAAGCTTTCTTT	CASIQGNTEAFF
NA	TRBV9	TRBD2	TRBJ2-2	TGTGCCAGCAGCGTGCGGCGGGAGGCCGGGGAGCTGTTTTTT	CASSVRREAGELFF
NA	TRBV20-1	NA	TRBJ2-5	TGCAGTGCTAGCGGGCAGGAGACCCAGTACTTC	CSASGQETQYF
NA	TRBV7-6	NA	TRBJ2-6	TGTGCCAGCAGCCAGGGTGGGTACTCTGGGGCCAACGTCCTGACTTTC	CASSQGGYSGANVLTF